These 31 T cell receptor beta chains share one sample of origin, sequenced in a study of CD8 T cells in ankylosing spondylitis. A single record per CDR3 protein comes from TCRdb applying MiXCR to the 5' RACE reads. The table includes nearly 350,000 distinct CDR3 sequences, about 15% detected once. The sequenced sample consisted of blood, either unsorted or a sorted T cell fraction (not recorded which). The receptor source for this set is a male donor with ankylosing spondylitis or in good health (not recorded which).

To note about this clonotype: A clone one base away is much larger, so this may be a read error. This chain links TRBV29-1 with TRBJ1-1; D not resolved. Trimming shortened V by 4 bases and J by 7 bases, and 13 bases separated the two germline ends. Germline CDR1 SQVTM, CDR2 ANQGSEA. This CDR3 contains 12 residues. CDR3 in amino acids: CSVADTHIEAFF. CDR3 DNA sequence: TGCAGCGTTGCGGATACCCACATTGAAGCTTTCTTT.

The chain has TRBV20-1 and TRBJ2-2, with 16 bases fitting TRBD2. The germline gives CDR1 DFQATT, CDR2 SNEGSKA (reference sequence). With 5 bases clipped from V and 7 bases from J, the junction kept 7 bases outside the gene matches. This CDR3 spans 16 amino acids. In DNA form, the CDR3 reads TGCAGTGCTGGGACTAGCGGGAGGGCCGCCGTCGGGGAGCTGTTTTTT. Translating it yields CSAGTSGRAAVGELFF.

This clonotype was observed a handful of times. V and J are TRBV20-1 and TRBJ2-1; TRBD1 matches 7 bases. Per germline, CDR1 DFQATT and CDR2 SNEGSKA (reference sequence). The J segment lost 7 bases and the V segment lost 1 base, leaving 16 bases of the junction unmatched. CDR3 length equals 17 residues. This chain's CDR3 is CSARGILAPGQKNEQFF. The DNA of the CDR3 is TGCAGTGCTAGAGGGATTTTAGCTCCGGGACAGAAAAATGAGCAGTTCTTC.

The V call is TRBV18, the J call TRBJ2-7; D possibly corresponds to TRBD1 (5 bases). This CDR3 contains 13 residues. Germline CDR1 KGHSH, CDR2 LQKENI. V lost 3 bases and J 4 bases, leaving 10 bases between the germline ends. CDR3 sequence reads: CASSPPGIYEQYF. CDR3 nucleotide sequence: TGTGCCAGCTCACCTCCAGGGATATACGAGCAGTACTTC.

The chain carries TRBV4-1 and TRBJ2-4; 7 nucleotides align to TRBD2. Trimming took 0 bases from V and 7 from J; bases not matched to a gene: 3. This CDR3 is built from 14 residues. Germline CDR1 reads MGHRA; CDR2 reads YSYEKL. The CDR3 nucleotides read TGCGCCAGCAGCCAAGATACCGGGAGGAACATTCAGTACTTC. This encodes CASSQDTGRNIQYF.

This clonotype has more than one count but fewer than ten. The chain has TRBV5-1 and TRBJ1-4; the match to TRBD1 covers 8 bases. V dropped 5 bases and J dropped 0; count of bases not matched to a gene: 9. The CDR3 is 17 amino acids. Germline V lookup: CDR1 SGHRS, CDR2 YFSETQ. CDR3 nucleotides: TGCGCCAGCAGGCCTATGACAGGGGCCGCAACTAATGAAAAACTGTTTTTT. Translating gives CASRPMTGAATNEKLFF.

The chain couples TRBV5-1 to TRBJ1-1; 7 bases are a match to TRBD1. Germline V lookup: CDR1 SGHRS, CDR2 YFSETQ. Trimming removed 4 bases from V and 4 bases from J; junction bases left unmatched: 10. The CDR3 consists of 15 residues. As DNA, the CDR3 is TGCGCCAGCAGCCCCCCCCGACAGGGAGGCACTGAAGCTTTCTTT. Its translation: CASSPPRQGGTEAFF.

This clonotype was detected only a few times. The chain has TRBV12-3 or TRBV12-4 and TRBJ1-3; a possible D gene is TRBD1 (5 bases). Trimming took off 1 base at V and 0 bases at J, with 10 bases between the two ends. This CDR3 contains 16 residues. The CDR3 DNA reads as TGTGCCAGCAGTTTAGTGGGCAGGGCCTCTGGAAACACCATATATTTT. Protein sequence: CASSLVGRASGNTIYF.

This clonotype was observed a few times. V is TRBV12-3 or TRBV12-4 and J is TRBJ1-5, with TRBD1 matching over 7 bases. Trimming took 3 bases from V and 2 from J; bases not matched to a gene: 4. This CDR3 contains 15 residues. The CDR3 spells CASSFGQGGNQPQHF. The CDR3 DNA sequence: TGTGCCAGCAGTTTCGGGCAGGGGGGCAATCAGCCCCAGCATTTT.

The chain employs TRBV4-2 and TRBJ2-5; a weak D match, TRBD1 (6 bases). The germline CDR1 and CDR2 sequences are LGHNA and YNFKEQ. This CDR3 has 14 residues. V was trimmed by 3 bases and J by 0 bases, leaving 8 bases between them. In DNA form, the CDR3 reads TGTGCCAGCAGCCACGGACAGCACCAAGAGACCCAGTACTTC. Its protein is CASSHGQHQETQYF.

The chain uses TRBV5-6 and TRBJ2-1; TRBD1 might be the D (5 bases). Per the germline V gene, CDR1 is SGHDT and CDR2 is YYEEEE. The CDR3 has 13 residues. V shed 0 bases and J shed 9 bases, with 10 bases lying between them. CDR3 DNA: TGTGCCAGCAGCTTGGAACAGGACGGTGAGCAGTTCTTC. Protein sequence: CASSLEQDGEQFF.

The V and J genes are TRBV5-1 and TRBJ1-5, with 7 nucleotides matching TRBD1. The trim removed 5 bases at V and 0 bases at J, leaving 5 bases unmatched. This CDR3 spans 15 amino acids. The germline gives CDR1 SGHRS, CDR2 YFSETQ. CDR3 nucleotides: TGCGCCAGCAGTCAAGGGACAGATAGCAATCAGCCCCAGCATTTT. Its protein is CASSQGTDSNQPQHF. The full variable domain, completed using reference TRBV5-1 and TRBJ1-5, is KAGVTQTPRYLIKTRGQQVTLSCSPISGHRSVSWYQQTPGQGLQFLFEYFSETQRNKGNFPGRFSGRQFSNSRSEMNVSTLELGDSALYLCASSQGTDSNQPQHFGDGTRLSIL.

There are many counts of this clonotype. At one of its ends the junction is not consistent with the germline gene, which may arise from a read error. This chain joins TRBV5-1 and TRBJ2-3, with D hard to call. The CDR3 spans 12 residues. Germline CDR1 reads SGHRS; CDR2 reads YFSETQ. CDR3 in DNA: TGTGCCAGCAGCTTAGCCGGGGATACGCAGTATTTT. As protein: CASSLAGDTQYF. The whole variable domain, filled in from reference TRBV5-1 and TRBJ2-3, reads KAGVTQTPRYLIKTRGQQVTLSCSPISGHRSVSWYQQTPGQGLQFLFEYFSETQRNKGNFPGRFSGRQFSNSRSEMNVSTLELGDSALYLCASSLAGDTQYFGPGTRLTVL.

This clonotype was observed a handful of times. This chain uses TRBV7-8 with TRBJ1-3, with D perhaps TRBD1 (6 bases). The V end was cut by 1 base, the J end by 7 bases, with 14 bases between. Germline V CDR1 and CDR2: SGHVS, FQNEAQ. This CDR3 contains 15 residues. The CDR3 DNA sequence: TGTGCCAGCAGCTTAGTGACAGGACCCGAGAACACCATATATTTT. Protein sequence: CASSLVTGPENTIYF.

The genes are TRBV20-1 and TRBJ1-1, with D possibly TRBD1 on 5 matching bases. This CDR3 comprises 13 residues. The V end was cut by 6 bases, the J end by 4 bases, with 15 bases between. Germline V gene lookup returns CDR1 DFQATT and CDR2 SNEGSKA (reference sequence). The CDR3 is CSARDPQVTEAFF. CDR3 nucleotide sequence: TGCAGTGCAAGGGACCCCCAGGTCACTGAAGCTTTCTTT.

The genes are TRBV11-2 and TRBJ2-4; 8 nucleotides agree with TRBD2. CDR1 and CDR2 from the germline V gene are SGHAT and FQNNGV. Trimming cost V 2 bases and J 4 bases; bases outside gene matches: 7. The CDR3 runs to 16 residues. CDR3 sequence reads: CASSLSFGGAKNIQYF. CDR3 coding DNA: TGTGCCAGCAGCTTATCCTTCGGGGGGGCAAAAAACATTCAGTACTTC.

This clonotype has ten or more counts. V is TRBV20-1 and J is TRBJ1-2; no firm D call. The germline CDR1 and CDR2 sequences are DFQATT and SNEGSKA (reference sequence). The V and J ends lost 3 bases and 3 bases respectively, with 8 bases between them. This CDR3 has 12 residues. The CDR3 protein is CSARNTYYGYTF. Written as DNA, the CDR3 is TGCAGTGCTAGGAACACGTACTATGGCTACACCTTC.

This clonotype was recorded many times. The chain links TRBV27 to TRBJ1-5; D is undetermined. The germline V gene encodes CDR1 MNHEY and CDR2 SMNVEV (reference sequence). The V and J ends lost 8 bases and 7 bases respectively, with 12 bases between them. This CDR3 is 12 amino acids long. The CDR3 DNA follows: TGTGCCAGCGCTTCTATTGGGCAGCCCCAGCATTTT. It encodes CASASIGQPQHF.

This clonotype occurred a few times. This chain uses TRBV6-1 with TRBJ2-2; 8 bases map to TRBD2. The CDR3 consists of 17 residues. Germline V gene data show CDR1 as MNHNS and CDR2 as SASEGT. V was clipped by 4 bases and J by 5 bases; unmatched bases: 12. This CDR3 is CASSGREGSIGTGELFF. The CDR3 coding sequence is TGTGCCAGCAGTGGACGGGAGGGGTCTATAGGTACCGGGGAGCTGTTTTTT.

This clonotype was detected ten times or more. V and J are TRBV6-5 and TRBJ1-5; 10 bases line up with TRBD1. Trimming took 4 bases from V and 6 from J; bases not matched to a gene: 9. The CDR3 loop spans 16 amino acids. CDR1 and CDR2 from the germline V gene are MNHEY and SVGAGI. As DNA, the CDR3 is TGTGCCAGCAGTTCGGGACAGGGGAGTTGGGGTCAGCCCCAGCATTTT. It yields the protein CASSSGQGSWGQPQHF.

Many counts were recorded for this clonotype. The V call is TRBV24-1, the J call TRBJ2-7, with a weak D call TRBD2 (5 bases). Germline loops: CDR1 KGHDR, CDR2 SFDVKD. This CDR3 contains 17 residues. Trimming removed 3 bases at V and 4 bases at J, with 21 bases between. CDR3 coding DNA: TGTGCCACCAGTGATCCTCGCGGTGCGGGCCTTAAATACGAGCAGTACTTC. This encodes CATSDPRGAGLKYEQYF.

On this clonotype itself: At one boundary the junction diverges from the germline segment, which might be a read error. The chain couples TRBV27 to TRBJ2-1, with D perhaps TRBD2 (6 bases). Germline V lookup: CDR1 MNHEY, CDR2 SMNVEV (reference sequence). This CDR3 region has 14 residues. The CDR3 coding sequence is TGTGACAGCAGCCTACCCGGGGGATGGAATGAGCAGTTCTTC. This gives the protein CDSSLPGGWNEQFF.

This clonotype has a handful of counts. CDR3 in DNA: TGTGCCAGTAGTATCGAGGACAGTTTCGGAGAGACCCAGTACTTC. Its protein product is CASSIEDSFGETQYF. The rearrangement links TRBV19 to TRBJ2-5, with D maybe TRBD1 (6 bases). The CDR3 has 15 residues. Germline V lookup: CDR1 LNHDA, CDR2 SQIVND (reference sequence). V lost 3 bases and J 4 bases, leaving 15 bases between the germline ends.

The chain employs TRBV12-3 or TRBV12-4 and TRBJ1-2; possibly TRBD1 for D (6 bases). The CDR3 is made up of 12 amino acids. V shed 5 bases and J shed 7 bases, with 11 bases lying between them. CDR3 in amino acids: CASSRTGFGYTF. The CDR3 DNA reads as TGTGCCAGCAGTCGTACAGGGTTTGGCTACACCTTC.

The chain couples TRBV20-1 to TRBJ2-5; TRBD2 matches 8 bases. J lost 4 bases, V lost 0 bases, and 7 bases had no gene match. The length of the CDR3 is 15 residues. Germline CDR1 and CDR2: DFQATT and SNEGSKA (reference sequence). The CDR3 DNA reads as TGCAGTGCTAGAGATTATCGGGGGGGCACAGAGACCCAGTACTTC. Amino acid sequence: CSARDYRGGTETQYF.

This clonotype has just a few counts. This sequence joins TRBV4-1 and TRBJ1-2; TRBD1 is a possible D gene (5 bases). Trimming shortened V by 0 bases and J by 7 bases, and 9 bases separated the two germline ends. Germline loops: CDR1 MGHRA, CDR2 YSYEKL. This CDR3 has 13 amino acids. The CDR3 spells CASSQEGVVGYTF. The CDR3 nucleotides are TGCGCCAGCAGCCAAGAGGGGGTGGTTGGCTACACCTTC.

This rearrangement joins TRBV11-2 to TRBJ2-1, with D perhaps TRBD1 (8 bases). In germline, CDR1 is SGHAT, CDR2 FQNNGV. V lost 5 bases to trimming and J lost 6 bases, with 14 bases between them. The CDR3 is 14 residues long. The CDR3 sequence is CASSQGASGNEQFF. CDR3 in DNA: TGTGCCAGCAGCCAGGGGGCTAGCGGCAATGAGCAGTTCTTC. The variable domain in full, with the rest retrieved from reference TRBV11-2 and TRBJ2-1, is EAGVAQSPRYKIIEKRQSVAFWCNPISGHATLYWYQQILGQGPKLLIQFQNNGVVDDSQLPKDRFSAERLKGVDSTLKIQPAKLEDSAVYLCASSQGASGNEQFFGPGTRLTVL.

The chain has TRBV5-1 and TRBJ2-5, with 7 bases aligning to TRBD2. The CDR3 has 13 amino acids. Trimming took 5 bases from V and 5 from J; bases not matched to a gene: 6. The germline V gene has CDR1 SGHRS and CDR2 YFSETQ. The CDR3 here is CASSTGRAETQYF. CDR3 DNA: TGCGCCAGCAGTACGGGGAGGGCCGAGACCCAGTACTTC.

The chain links TRBV11-2 to TRBJ2-6, with 7 bases that match TRBD1. Trimming at V came to 4 bases and at J to 0 bases, leaving 12 bases not matched to a gene. This CDR3 is 19 amino acids long. Germline V gene data show CDR1 as SGHAT and CDR2 as FQNNGV. CDR3 amino acids: CASSSTLGQFFSGANVLTF. The CDR3 DNA reads TGTGCCAGCAGCTCTACTTTGGGACAGTTTTTCTCTGGGGCCAACGTCCTGACTTTC. Full variable domain (missing parts from reference TRBV11-2 and TRBJ2-6): EAGVAQSPRYKIIEKRQSVAFWCNPISGHATLYWYQQILGQGPKLLIQFQNNGVVDDSQLPKDRFSAERLKGVDSTLKIQPAKLEDSAVYLCASSSTLGQFFSGANVLTFGAGSRLTVL.

The chain has TRBV7-9 and TRBJ1-1; 10 bases line up with TRBD1. CDR1 SEHNR and CDR2 FQNEAQ come from the germline V gene (reference sequence). This CDR3 contains 15 residues. J lost 5 bases, V lost 5 bases, and 8 bases had no gene match. CDR3 coding DNA: TGTGCCAGCAGCCCAGACGGACAGGGGGGGACTGAAGCTTTCTTT. This encodes CASSPDGQGGTEAFF.

The gene calls are TRBV24-1 and TRBJ2-1, with D perhaps matching TRBD2 (5 bases). Trimming removed 4 bases at V and 8 bases at J, with 17 bases between. CDR1 KGHDR and CDR2 SFDVKD come from the germline V gene. The CDR3 runs to 15 residues. Here the CDR3 reads CATSDARAGDHEQFF. The CDR3 nucleotides read TGTGCCACCAGTGACGCCCGGGCGGGTGATCATGAGCAGTTCTTC.